Each of the 13 T cell receptor beta chains below was sequenced from the same sample in a study of blood T cell repertoires in COVID-19. Using immunoSEQ multiplex PCR, the repertoire was profiled, and TCRdb retains in-frame clones only, with some absent. The repertoire consists of about 41,000 clones, with 87% occurring once and the leading ten covering less than 5%. Sequenced: peripheral blood. Receptors were obtained from a man aged 35 to 55 with COVID-19, enrolled during active disease.

The V gene is TRBV4-1, the J gene TRBJ2-5; 7 positions match TRBD2. The junction had 9 bases not matched to a gene; V was cut back by 4 bases and J by 4 bases. CDR1 is MGHRA, CDR2 YSYEKL, per germline. The CDR3 is 15 amino acids. The CDR3 coding sequence is TGCGCCAGCAGCCTCAGGGCGCCTAGCGGAGAGACCCAGTACTTC. As protein: CASSLRAPSGETQYF.

This clone has just a few counts. V gene TRBV5-4 combines with J gene TRBJ2-3; 7 bases are shared with TRBD1. This CDR3 is 15 amino acids long. J gave up 0 bases and V 3 bases, and 4 bases lay outside the gene matches. Germline V gives CDR1 SGHNT, CDR2 YYREEE (reference sequence). The CDR3 region is CASSSGGSSTDTQYF. CDR3 bases: TGTGCCAGCAGCTCAGGGGGTTCTAGCACAGATACGCAGTATTTT.

The J gene is TRBJ2-2, the V gene TRBV28; D remains unclear. Deletions cut 6 bases from V and 3 bases from J, with 14 bases between. This CDR3 is built from 15 residues. Germline CDR1 MDHEN, CDR2 SYDVKM. CDR3 region: CASSSSVHDTGELFF. CDR3 in DNA: TGTGCCAGCAGCTCTAGTGTCCACGACACCGGGGAGCTGTTTTTT.

The chain has TRBV28 and TRBJ1-2; tentatively, D is TRBD1 (6 bases). From germline, CDR1 is MDHEN and CDR2 SYDVKM. V lost 3 bases to trimming and J lost 4 bases, with 15 bases between them. The CDR3 loop spans 15 amino acids. CDR3 sequence reads: CASSFRGQFLYGYTF. The CDR3 nucleotides read TGTGCCAGCAGTTTTCGAGGACAGTTTCTCTATGGCTACACCTTC.

V gene TRBV28 combines with J gene TRBJ2-7, with a possible D match to TRBD1 (6 bases). The CDR3 extends over 13 amino acids. Deletions cut 6 bases from V and 1 base from J, with 10 bases between. Germline V gene data show CDR1 as MDHEN and CDR2 as SYDVKM. Here the CDR3 reads CASRRGQSYEQYF. CDR3 DNA sequence: TGTGCCAGCAGACGTGGACAGTCCTACGAGCAGTACTTC.

The chain couples TRBV28 to TRBJ1-5; the D gene is possibly TRBD1 (5 bases). CDR3 length: 14 amino acids. The germline gives CDR1 MDHEN, CDR2 SYDVKM. V lost 6 bases and J 7 bases, leaving 16 bases between the germline ends. As DNA, the CDR3 is TGTGCCAGCAGCCCCAGCAGGGTCGAACAGCCCCAGCATTTT. This codes for CASSPSRVEQPQHF.

V is TRBV11-2 and J is TRBJ1-4; 8 bases line up with TRBD1. The CDR3 has 16 residues. The germline V gene has CDR1 SGHAT and CDR2 FQNNGV. V shed 2 bases and J 6 bases; nucleotides not matched to a gene: 8. CDR3 DNA: TGTGCCAGCAGCTTAAGGACAGGGACCGGGTATGAAAAACTGTTTTTT. It translates to CASSLRTGTGYEKLFF.

This rearrangement joins TRBV24-1 to TRBJ2-3; 9 bases fit TRBD2. The CDR3 is 15 residues long. CDR1 and CDR2 (germline): KGHDR, SFDVKD. After removal of 7 bases from V and 3 bases from J, the junction contained 7 bases not matched to a gene. For the CDR3, the DNA is TGTGCCACCAGCAGAGCGGGAGGTCTAACAGATACGCAGTATTTT. Residues: CATSRAGGLTDTQYF.

The chain joins TRBV5-8 to TRBJ2-3; D is unresolved. V was pared by 2 bases and J by 0 bases, with 7 bases between. The CDR3 runs to 14 residues. CDR1 and CDR2 from the germline V gene are SGHTS and YDEGEE. CDR3 protein: CASSLRTSTDTQYF. DNA of the CDR3: TGTGCCAGCAGCTTACGTACTAGCACAGATACGCAGTATTTT.

The chain carries TRBV30 and TRBJ2-5; 7 bases are a match to TRBD1. The V and J ends lost 6 bases and 0 bases, in that order; junction bases with no gene match: 10. The CDR3 is 15 residues long. Germline-derived CDR1 and CDR2 are GTSNPN and SVGIG (reference sequence). The CDR3 spells CACYRTGRDQETQYF. The DNA for the CDR3 is TGTGCCTGCTACCGGACAGGTCGGGACCAAGAGACCCAGTACTTC.

The chain is built from TRBV3-1 (or the pseudogene TRBV3-2) and TRBJ1-5; weak D call: TRBD1 (6 bases). CDR1 is LGHDT and CDR2 is YNNKEL in the germline V gene (reference sequence). V lost 1 base and J 0 bases, leaving 16 bases between the germline ends. The CDR3 is 18 amino acids. The CDR3 here is CASSQGLRGRDSNQPQHF. The CDR3, as DNA: TGTGCCAGCAGCCAAGGGTTGAGGGGGAGAGATAGCAATCAGCCCCAGCATTTT.

This chain joins TRBV29-1 and TRBJ1-5, with a possible D match to TRBD1 (6 bases). In germline, CDR1 is SQVTM, CDR2 ANQGSEA. V lost 2 bases, J lost 11 bases, and 16 bases lay in between. The CDR3 has 13 amino acids. The chain's CDR3 is CSVEFVGYRAQHF. CDR3 nucleotide sequence: TGCAGCGTTGAATTCGTGGGATACAGGGCCCAGCATTTT.

This chain connects TRBV11-1 to TRBJ1-4, with D uncertain. The V and J ends lost 1 base and 10 bases respectively, with 13 bases between them. Looked up from germline, CDR1 is SGHAT and CDR2 is FQDESV (reference sequence). The CDR3 length is 14 residues. CDR3 residues: CASSLDPNSGKLFF. The CDR3 DNA reads as TGTGCCAGCAGCTTAGATCCCAACAGCGGAAAACTGTTTTTT.